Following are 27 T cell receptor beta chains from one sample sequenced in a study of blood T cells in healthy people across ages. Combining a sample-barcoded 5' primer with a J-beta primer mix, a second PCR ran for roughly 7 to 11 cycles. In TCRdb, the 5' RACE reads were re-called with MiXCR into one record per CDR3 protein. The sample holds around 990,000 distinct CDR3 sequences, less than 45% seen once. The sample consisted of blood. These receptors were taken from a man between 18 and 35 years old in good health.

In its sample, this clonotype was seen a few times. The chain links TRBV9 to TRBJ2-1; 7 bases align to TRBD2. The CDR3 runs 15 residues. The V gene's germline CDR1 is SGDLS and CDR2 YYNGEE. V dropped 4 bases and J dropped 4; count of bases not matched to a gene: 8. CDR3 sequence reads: CASSPGRGVYNEQFF. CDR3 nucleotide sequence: TGTGCCAGCAGCCCAGGCCGGGGGGTATACAATGAGCAGTTCTTC.

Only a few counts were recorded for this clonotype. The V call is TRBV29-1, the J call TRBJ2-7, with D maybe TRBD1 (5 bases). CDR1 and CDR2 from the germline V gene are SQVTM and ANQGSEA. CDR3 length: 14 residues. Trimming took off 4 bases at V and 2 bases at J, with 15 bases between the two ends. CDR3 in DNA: TGCAGCGTTGTTGTGGGGCTTCAAGCCTACGAGCAGTACTTC. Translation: CSVVVGLQAYEQYF.

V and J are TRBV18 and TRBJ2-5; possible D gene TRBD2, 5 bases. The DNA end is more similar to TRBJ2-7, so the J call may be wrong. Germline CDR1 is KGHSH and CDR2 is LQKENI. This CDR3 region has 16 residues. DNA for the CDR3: TGTGCCAGCTCACCTCCGGGTAGAGGCATAGCGCGCGAGCAGTACTTC. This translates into CASSPPGRGIAREQYF.

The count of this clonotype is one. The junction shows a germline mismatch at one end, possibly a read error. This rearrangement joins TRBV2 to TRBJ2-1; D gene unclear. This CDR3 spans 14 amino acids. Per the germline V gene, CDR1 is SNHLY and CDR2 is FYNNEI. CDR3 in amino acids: CVSSPQLQQETQFF. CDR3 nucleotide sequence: TGTGTCAGCAGTCCACAGCTCCAGCAAGAGACCCAGTTCTTC.

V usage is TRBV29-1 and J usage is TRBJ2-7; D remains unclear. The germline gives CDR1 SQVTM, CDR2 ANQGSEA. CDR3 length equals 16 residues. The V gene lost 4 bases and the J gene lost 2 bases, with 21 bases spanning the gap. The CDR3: CSVGSTHHGPPYEQYF. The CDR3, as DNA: TGCAGCGTTGGATCGACTCACCACGGGCCTCCCTACGAGCAGTACTTC.

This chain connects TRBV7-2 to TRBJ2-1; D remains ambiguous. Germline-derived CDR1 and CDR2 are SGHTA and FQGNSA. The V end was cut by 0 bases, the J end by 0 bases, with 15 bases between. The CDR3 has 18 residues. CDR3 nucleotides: TGTGCCAGCAGCTTAGCTTTTGTTGGTGCTAGCTCCTACAATGAGCAGTTCTTC. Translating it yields CASSLAFVGASSYNEQFF. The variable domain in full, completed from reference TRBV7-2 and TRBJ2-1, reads GAGVSQSPSNKVTEKGKDVELRCDPISGHTALYWYRQSLGQGLEFLIYFQGNSAPDKSGLPSDRFSAERTGGSVSTLTIQRTQQEDSAVYLCASSLAFVGASSYNEQFFGPGTRLTVL.

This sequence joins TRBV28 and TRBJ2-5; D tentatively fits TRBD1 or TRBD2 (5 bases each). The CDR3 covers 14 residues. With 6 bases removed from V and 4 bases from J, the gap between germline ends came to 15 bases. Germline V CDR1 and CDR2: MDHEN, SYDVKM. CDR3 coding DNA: TGTGCCAGCAGCTTAGGGGTAGCGCGAGAGACCCAGTACTTC. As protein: CASSLGVARETQYF.

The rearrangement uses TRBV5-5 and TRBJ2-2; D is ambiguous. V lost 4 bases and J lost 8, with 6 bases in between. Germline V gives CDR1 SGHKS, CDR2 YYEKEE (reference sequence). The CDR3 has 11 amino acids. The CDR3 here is CASSLMGELFF. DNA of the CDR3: TGTGCCAGCAGCCTAATGGGGGAGCTGTTTTTT.

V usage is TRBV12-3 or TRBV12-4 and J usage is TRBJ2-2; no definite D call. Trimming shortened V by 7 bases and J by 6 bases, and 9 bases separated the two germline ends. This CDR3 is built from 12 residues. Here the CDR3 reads CASTSVAGELFF. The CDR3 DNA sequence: TGTGCCAGCACTTCCGTCGCCGGGGAGCTGTTTTTT.

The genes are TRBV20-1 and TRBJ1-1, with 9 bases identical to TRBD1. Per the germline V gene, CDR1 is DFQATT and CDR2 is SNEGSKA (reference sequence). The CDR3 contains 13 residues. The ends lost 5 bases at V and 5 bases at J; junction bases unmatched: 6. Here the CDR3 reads CSAWGTGRTEAFF. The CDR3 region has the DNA TGCAGTGCTTGGGGGACAGGGAGGACTGAAGCTTTCTTT.

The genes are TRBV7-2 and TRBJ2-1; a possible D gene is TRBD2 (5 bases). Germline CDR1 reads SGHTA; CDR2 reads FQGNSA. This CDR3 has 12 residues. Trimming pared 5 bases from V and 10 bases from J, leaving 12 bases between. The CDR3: CASSDRTDEQFF. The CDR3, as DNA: TGTGCCAGCAGCGACCGGACTGACGAGCAGTTCTTC. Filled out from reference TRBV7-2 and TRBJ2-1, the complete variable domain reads GAGVSQSPSNKVTEKGKDVELRCDPISGHTALYWYRQSLGQGLEFLIYFQGNSAPDKSGLPSDRFSAERTGGSVSTLTIQRTQQEDSAVYLCASSDRTDEQFFGPGTRLTVL.

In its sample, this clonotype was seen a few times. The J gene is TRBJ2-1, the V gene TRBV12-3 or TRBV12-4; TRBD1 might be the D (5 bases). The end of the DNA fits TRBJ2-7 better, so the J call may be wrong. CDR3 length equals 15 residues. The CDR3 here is CASSAQGWPYNEQYF. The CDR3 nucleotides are TGTGCCAGCAGTGCCCAGGGATGGCCCTACAATGAGCAGTACTTC.

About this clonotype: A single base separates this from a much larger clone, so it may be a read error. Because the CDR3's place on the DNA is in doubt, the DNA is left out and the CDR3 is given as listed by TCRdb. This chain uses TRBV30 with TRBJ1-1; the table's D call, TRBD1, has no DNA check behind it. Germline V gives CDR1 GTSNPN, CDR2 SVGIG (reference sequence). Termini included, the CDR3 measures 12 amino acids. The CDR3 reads CAQGEVAGGTFF.

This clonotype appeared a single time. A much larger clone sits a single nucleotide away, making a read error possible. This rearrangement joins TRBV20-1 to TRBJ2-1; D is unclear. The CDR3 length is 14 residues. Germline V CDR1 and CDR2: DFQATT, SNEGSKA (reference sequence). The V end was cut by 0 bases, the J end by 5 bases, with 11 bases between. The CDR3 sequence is CSAREARRNNEQFF. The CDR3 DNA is TGCAGTGCTAGAGAGGCTAGACGAAACAATGAGCAGTTCTTC.

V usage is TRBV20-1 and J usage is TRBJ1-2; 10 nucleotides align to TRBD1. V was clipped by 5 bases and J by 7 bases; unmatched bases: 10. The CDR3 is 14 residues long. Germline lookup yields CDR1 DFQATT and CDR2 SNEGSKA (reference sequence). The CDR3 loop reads CSASNTGTGVGYTF. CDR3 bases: TGCAGTGCTTCCAACACCGGGACAGGGGTTGGCTACACCTTC.

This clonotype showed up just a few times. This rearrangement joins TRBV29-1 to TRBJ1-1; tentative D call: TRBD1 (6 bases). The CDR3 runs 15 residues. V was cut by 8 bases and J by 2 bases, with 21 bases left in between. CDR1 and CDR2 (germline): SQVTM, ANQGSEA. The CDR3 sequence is CSSGGSAGGNTEAFF. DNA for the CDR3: TGCAGCTCGGGGGGGAGCGCGGGGGGCAACACTGAAGCTTTCTTT.

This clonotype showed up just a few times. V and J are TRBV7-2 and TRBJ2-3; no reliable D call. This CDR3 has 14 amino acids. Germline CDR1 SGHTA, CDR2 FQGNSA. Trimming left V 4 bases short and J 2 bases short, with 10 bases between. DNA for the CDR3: TGTGCCAGCAGCTCGATCGACTCCACAGATACGCAGTATTTT. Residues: CASSSIDSTDTQYF.

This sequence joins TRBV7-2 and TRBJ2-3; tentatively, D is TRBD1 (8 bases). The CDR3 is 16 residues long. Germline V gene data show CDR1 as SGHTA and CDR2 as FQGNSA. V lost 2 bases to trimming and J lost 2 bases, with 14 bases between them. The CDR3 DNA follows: TGTGCCAGCAGCTTAACACAGGGGGGGAACACAGATACGCAGTATTTT. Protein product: CASSLTQGGNTDTQYF. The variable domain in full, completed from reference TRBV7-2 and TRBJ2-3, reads GAGVSQSPSNKVTEKGKDVELRCDPISGHTALYWYRQSLGQGLEFLIYFQGNSAPDKSGLPSDRFSAERTGGSVSTLTIQRTQQEDSAVYLCASSLTQGGNTDTQYFGPGTRLTVL.

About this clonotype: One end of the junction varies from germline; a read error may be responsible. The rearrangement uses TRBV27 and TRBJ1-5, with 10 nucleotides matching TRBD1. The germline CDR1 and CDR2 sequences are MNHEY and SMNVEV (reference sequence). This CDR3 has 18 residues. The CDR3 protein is CASSSLRDRGISNQTQHF. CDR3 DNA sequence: TGTGCCAGCAGTTCCCTCCGGGACAGGGGAATCAGCAATCAGACCCAGCATTTT.

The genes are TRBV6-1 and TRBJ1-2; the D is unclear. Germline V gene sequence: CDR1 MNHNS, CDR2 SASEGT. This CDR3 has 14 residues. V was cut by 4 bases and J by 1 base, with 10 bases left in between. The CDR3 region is CASSAGSGNYGYTF. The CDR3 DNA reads TGTGCCAGCAGTGCAGGATCCGGTAACTATGGCTACACCTTC.

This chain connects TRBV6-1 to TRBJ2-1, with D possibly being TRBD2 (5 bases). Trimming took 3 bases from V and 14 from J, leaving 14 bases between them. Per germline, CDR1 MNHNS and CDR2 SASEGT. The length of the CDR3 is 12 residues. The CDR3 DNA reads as TGTGCCAGCAGTGATCTAGGTTGGGGAGAGTTCTTC. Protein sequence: CASSDLGWGEFF.

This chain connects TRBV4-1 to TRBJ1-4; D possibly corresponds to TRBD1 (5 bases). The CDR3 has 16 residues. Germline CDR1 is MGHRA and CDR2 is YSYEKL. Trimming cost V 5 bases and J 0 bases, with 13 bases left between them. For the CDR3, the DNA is TGCGCCAGCAGCGCCATAATGGGGGCAACTAATGAAAAACTGTTTTTT. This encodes CASSAIMGATNEKLFF.

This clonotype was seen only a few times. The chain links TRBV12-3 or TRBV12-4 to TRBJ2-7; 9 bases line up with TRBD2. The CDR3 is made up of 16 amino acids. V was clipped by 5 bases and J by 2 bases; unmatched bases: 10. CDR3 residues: CASSPQSLAGPYEQYF. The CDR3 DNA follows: TGTGCCAGCAGTCCCCAATCGCTAGCGGGGCCCTACGAGCAGTACTTC.

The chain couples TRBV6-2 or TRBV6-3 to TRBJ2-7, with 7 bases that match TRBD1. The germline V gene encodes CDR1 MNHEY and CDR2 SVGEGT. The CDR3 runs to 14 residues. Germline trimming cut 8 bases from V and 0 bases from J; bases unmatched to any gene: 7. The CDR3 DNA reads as TGTGCCAGCCAACAGGGGACGGGCTCCTACGAGCAGTACTTC. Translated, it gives CASQQGTGSYEQYF.

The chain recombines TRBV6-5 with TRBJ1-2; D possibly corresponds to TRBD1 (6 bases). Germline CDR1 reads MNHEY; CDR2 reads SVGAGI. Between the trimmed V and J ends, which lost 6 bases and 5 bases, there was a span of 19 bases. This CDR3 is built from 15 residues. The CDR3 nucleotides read TGTGCCAGCAGACAACCGGGACAAGGGTCTTATGGCTACACCTTC. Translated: CASRQPGQGSYGYTF.

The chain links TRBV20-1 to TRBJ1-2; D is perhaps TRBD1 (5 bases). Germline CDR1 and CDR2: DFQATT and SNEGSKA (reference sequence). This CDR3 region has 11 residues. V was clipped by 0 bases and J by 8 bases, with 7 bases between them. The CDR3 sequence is CSAREGVGYTF. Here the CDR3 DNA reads TGCAGTGCTAGAGAAGGGGTCGGCTACACCTTC.

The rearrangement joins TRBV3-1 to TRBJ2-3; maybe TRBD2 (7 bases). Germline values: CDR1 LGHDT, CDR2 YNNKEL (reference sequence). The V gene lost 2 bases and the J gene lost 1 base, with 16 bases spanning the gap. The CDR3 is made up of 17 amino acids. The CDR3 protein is CASSQPLGGRGTDTQYF. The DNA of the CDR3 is TGTGCCAGCAGCCAACCTTTGGGGGGGCGGGGCACAGATACGCAGTATTTT.